This TCR beta chain was sequenced in a study of shared clonotypes between healthy human individuals. Trimming shortened V by 9 bases and J by 1 base, and 16 bases separated the two germline ends. Germline CDR1 is SGHRS and CDR2 is YFSETQ. The CDR3 covers 14 residues. Profiled with immunoSEQ multiplex PCR; TCRdb holds only in-frame clones, not every one. Of about 460,000 clones detected, 75% to 80% appear once; the ten largest clones hold around 11%. This clone came up a few times. The TCR originated in a woman between 35 and 50 years old in good health. Some clones in this sample may be carry-over from other donors' samples. Sequences were obtained from PBMCs. V is TRBV5-1 and J is TRBJ1-1; D perhaps matches TRBD1 (5 bases). The CDR3 here is CATRPGRQNTEAFF. The CDR3 DNA reads as TGCGCCACCAGACCGGGACGGCAGAACACTGAAGCTTTCTTT.